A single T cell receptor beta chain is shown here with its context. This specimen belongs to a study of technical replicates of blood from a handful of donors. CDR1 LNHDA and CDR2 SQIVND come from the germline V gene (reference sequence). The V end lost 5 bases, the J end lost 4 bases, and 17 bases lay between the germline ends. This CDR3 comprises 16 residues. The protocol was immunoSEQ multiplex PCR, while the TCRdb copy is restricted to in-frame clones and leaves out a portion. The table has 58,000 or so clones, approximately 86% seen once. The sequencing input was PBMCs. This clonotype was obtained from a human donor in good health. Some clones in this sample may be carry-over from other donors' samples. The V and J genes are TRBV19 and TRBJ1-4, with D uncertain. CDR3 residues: CASSAPSGIRNEKLFF. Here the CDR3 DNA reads TGTGCCAGTAGTGCCCCCTCCGGGATTCGTAATGAAAAACTGTTTTTT.